This T cell receptor (beta chain) was recovered during a study of PD-1 blockade in mismatch repair-deficient tumors (dated by TCRdb to about 2017). The study in broad terms: Between late 2013 and September 2016, the trial enrolled around 91 consecutive patients with approximately eleven mismatch repair-deficient cancer types, every one of whom had been previously treated and was progressing. Deep sequencing of TCR CDR3 regions was used to track tumor-associated T cell clones in peripheral blood of patients responding to PD-1 blockade. What the study reported, not specific to this receptor: Tumor-resident clones, often undetectable in blood before treatment, expanded rapidly after pembrolizumab and then contracted, generally before radiologic responses.

Receptor libraries were prepared by the immunoSEQ multiplex PCR assay. TCRdb's version of the immuneACCESS table is confined to in-frame rearrangements and falls short of the full clone set. An unresolved V gene accounts for under half of the shortfall where checked; the remainder is of unknown origin. This sample holds about 35,000 clones; 65% to 85% were observed only once. The ten largest clones capture 3% to 4% of the sample. Inclusive of the bounding cysteine and phenylalanine, the CDR3 is 11 residues long. Only CDR3 DNA is held: 33 bases, read in frame from base 1. At the junction V is shortened by 3 bases and J by 5 bases, with 5 bases in between. Looking up the germline V gene (reference sequence) yields CDR1 DFQATT and CDR2 SNEGSKA. Mismatch repair deficiency in every enrolled patient was established by polymerase chain reaction or immunohistochemistry. TCR sequencing was performed for a few patients who responded to pembrolizumab therapy. In the phase II trial, pembrolizumab PD-1 blockade was tested prospectively in advanced mismatch repair-deficient cancers, no matter which tissue of origin the cancers came from. Peripheral blood T cell samples were gathered serially, both before PD-1 blockade started and at multiple time points afterward. The timing of each blood sample was reported as weeks after the first dose of pembrolizumab.

This clone showed up just once. Its antigen is currently not known. Nothing much larger sits one base from this clone, and base qualities are not available. The sequences come from PBMCs, collected 6 weeks after starting pembrolizumab. This sequence uses TRBV20-1 and TRBJ2-1, with the D segment identity uncertain. The sequence derives from an adult with mismatch repair-deficient cancer. The CDR3 reads CSASGDNEQFF. The DNA sequence follows: TGCAGTGCTAGCGGTGACAATGAGCAGTTCTTC.